The rows below give T cell receptor beta chains drawn from one sample of a study of blood T cell repertoires in COVID-19. Generated by immunoSEQ multiplex PCR, the TCRdb table keeps only in-frame clones and is missing some. The sample lists some 45,000 clones; about 83% were seen once. The material sequenced was peripheral blood. These receptors originate from an older man in a cohort sampled during active COVID-19. CDR3s include the opening cysteine and the closing phenylalanine or tryptophan. A D gene is named only where the DNA matches it firmly. Size is omitted from some rows. Given values are once, few, many or a class for expanded clones.

cdr3_aa: CASSQVLGGGYEQYF
cdr3_nt: TGCGCCAGCAGCCAGGTGTTGGGCGGGGGCTACGAGCAGTACTTC
v_call: TRBV4-1
clone_size: .
j_call: TRBJ2-7
d_call: TRBD2

cdr3_aa: CASSQDPAGRRFF
cdr3_nt: TGCGCCAGCAGCCAAGATCCAGCGGGAAGGAGGTTCTTC
v_call: TRBV4-1
clone_size: .
j_call: TRBJ2-1
d_call: TRBD2

cdr3_aa: CATTPGVTTGELFF
cdr3_nt: TGTGCCACCACTCCGGGGGTTACAACCGGGGAGCTGTTTTTT
v_call: TRBV6-5
clone_size: .
j_call: TRBJ2-2
d_call: .

cdr3_aa: CASSVAGTGTEETQYF
cdr3_nt: TGTGCCAGCAGTGTCGCCGGGACAGGGACGGAGGAGACCCAGTACTTC
v_call: TRBV6-4
clone_size: .
j_call: TRBJ2-5
d_call: TRBD1

cdr3_aa: CASVPGRAATEQYF
cdr3_nt: TGCGCCAGCGTCCCCGGGAGGGCCGCAACTGAGCAGTACTTC
v_call: TRBV10-2
clone_size: .
j_call: TRBJ2-7
d_call: TRBD2

cdr3_aa: CASSLWGGTNEKLFF
cdr3_nt: TGCGCCAGCAGCTTGTGGGGGGGTACTAATGAAAAACTGTTTTTT
v_call: TRBV5-1
clone_size: .
j_call: TRBJ1-4
d_call: .

cdr3_aa: CAIRQDRGLTGELFF
cdr3_nt: TGTGCCATCAGACAGGACAGGGGGCTCACCGGGGAGCTGTTTTTT
v_call: TRBV10-3
clone_size: .
j_call: TRBJ2-2
d_call: TRBD1

cdr3_aa: CAWRGTSGRDEQFF
cdr3_nt: TGTGCCTGGAGAGGGACTAGCGGGAGGGATGAGCAGTTCTTC
v_call: TRBV30
clone_size: .
j_call: TRBJ2-1
d_call: TRBD2

cdr3_aa: CSVDRGNGYTF
cdr3_nt: TGCAGCGTTGACCGGGGAAATGGCTACACCTTC
v_call: TRBV29-1
clone_size: .
j_call: TRBJ1-2
d_call: .

cdr3_aa: CASTRQGAPVGEAFF
cdr3_nt: TGTGCCAGCACCCGACAGGGGGCCCCAGTGGGTGAAGCTTTCTTT
v_call: TRBV28
clone_size: once
j_call: TRBJ1-1
d_call: TRBD1

cdr3_aa: CASTGGGWYQETQYF
cdr3_nt: TGTGCCAGCACCGGCGGGGGATGGTACCAAGAGACCCAGTACTTC
v_call: TRBV2
clone_size: .
j_call: TRBJ2-5
d_call: TRBD2

cdr3_aa: CASSQVKAGGTQTQYF
cdr3_nt: TGTGCCAGCAGCCAAGTCAAAGCGGGAGGGACACAGACCCAGTACTTC
v_call: TRBV3-1/TRBV3-2
clone_size: .
j_call: TRBJ2-5
d_call: TRBD2

cdr3_aa: CASSIVGDRYGYTF
cdr3_nt: TGTGCCAGTAGTATAGTTGGAGACAGATATGGCTACACCTTC
v_call: TRBV19
clone_size: .
j_call: TRBJ1-2
d_call: .

cdr3_aa: CASSLTGTGISTGELFF
cdr3_nt: TGCGCCAGCAGCCTAACCGGGACAGGAATTAGCACCGGGGAGCTGTTTTTT
v_call: TRBV5-1
clone_size: .
j_call: TRBJ2-2
d_call: TRBD1

cdr3_aa: CASSGGTSGRRGFQETQYF
cdr3_nt: TGTGCCAGCAGCGGCGGGACTAGCGGGAGAAGAGGTTTCCAAGAGACCCAGTACTTC
v_call: TRBV9
clone_size: .
j_call: TRBJ2-5
d_call: TRBD2

cdr3_aa: CASSPRTSGRAEQYF
cdr3_nt: TGTGCCAGCTCACCTCGGACTAGCGGGAGGGCGGAGCAGTACTTC
v_call: TRBV18
clone_size: .
j_call: TRBJ2-7
d_call: TRBD2

cdr3_aa: CASRSGLAGGIEQFF
cdr3_nt: TGCGCCAGCAGATCCGGACTAGCGGGAGGGATTGAGCAGTTCTTC
v_call: TRBV5-1
clone_size: .
j_call: TRBJ2-1
d_call: TRBD2

cdr3_aa: CASSFRGLGELFF
cdr3_nt: TGTGCCAGCAGTTTTAGAGGGCTGGGGGAGCTGTTTTTT
v_call: TRBV28
clone_size: large
j_call: TRBJ2-2
d_call: .

cdr3_aa: CAWSVRGLTYEQYF
cdr3_nt: TGTGCCTGGAGTGTACGAGGGTTAACCTACGAGCAGTACTTC
v_call: TRBV30
clone_size: .
j_call: TRBJ2-7
d_call: .

cdr3_aa: CSVDLGSEQFF
cdr3_nt: TGCAGCGTTGACTTAGGGAGTGAGCAGTTCTTC
v_call: TRBV29-1
clone_size: .
j_call: TRBJ2-1
d_call: .

cdr3_aa: CASSYGTGEQETQYF
cdr3_nt: TGTGCCAGCAGCTACGGGACAGGGGAGCAAGAGACCCAGTACTTC
v_call: TRBV28
clone_size: .
j_call: TRBJ2-5
d_call: TRBD1

cdr3_aa: CASNTYREPQETQYF
cdr3_nt: TGTGCCAGCAATACCTACCGGGAACCCCAAGAGACCCAGTACTTC
v_call: TRBV28
clone_size: once
j_call: TRBJ2-5
d_call: .

cdr3_aa: CASSKGDSGRVSYEQYF
cdr3_nt: TGTGCCAGCAGCAAAGGGGATAGCGGGCGAGTTTCCTACGAGCAGTACTTC
v_call: TRBV21-1
clone_size: .
j_call: TRBJ2-7
d_call: .

cdr3_aa: CASRQGWFGELFF
cdr3_nt: TGTGCCAGCAGACAGGGGTGGTTCGGGGAGCTGTTTTTT
v_call: TRBV2
clone_size: .
j_call: TRBJ2-2
d_call: TRBD1

cdr3_aa: CASSLTHFSYEQYF
cdr3_nt: TGTGCCAGCAGCTTAACTCACTTCTCCTACGAGCAGTACTTC
v_call: TRBV11-2
clone_size: .
j_call: TRBJ2-7
d_call: .

cdr3_aa: CAWRQGGLTVGEQYF
cdr3_nt: TGTGCCTGGCGACAGGGAGGTTTGACGGTGGGCGAGCAGTACTTC
v_call: TRBV30
clone_size: .
j_call: TRBJ2-7
d_call: .

cdr3_aa: CASSPQGGNQPQHF
cdr3_nt: TGTGCCAGCTCACCGCAGGGGGGAAATCAGCCCCAGCATTTT
v_call: TRBV18
clone_size: .
j_call: TRBJ1-5
d_call: TRBD1

cdr3_aa: CASSLGGATGDTEAFF
cdr3_nt: TGCGCCAGCAGCCTTGGGGGGGCCACTGGGGACACTGAAGCTTTCTTT
v_call: TRBV5-1
clone_size: .
j_call: TRBJ1-1
d_call: .

cdr3_aa: CASSGGLGDTQYF
cdr3_nt: TGTGCCAGCAGCGGGGGGCTAGGAGATACGCAGTATTTT
v_call: TRBV9
clone_size: once
j_call: TRBJ2-3
d_call: .

cdr3_aa: CASSFGQGNEQFF
cdr3_nt: TGTGCCAGCAGCTTCGGACAGGGCAATGAGCAGTTCTTC
v_call: TRBV5-4
clone_size: .
j_call: TRBJ2-1
d_call: TRBD1

cdr3_aa: CASSYSSQETQYF
cdr3_nt: TGTGCCAGCAGTTACTCGAGTCAAGAGACCCAGTACTTC
v_call: TRBV6-5
clone_size: .
j_call: TRBJ2-5
d_call: .

cdr3_aa: CATRRQGTDTQYF
cdr3_nt: TGTGCCACCAGGAGGCAAGGAACAGATACGCAGTATTTT
v_call: TRBV15
clone_size: .
j_call: TRBJ2-3
d_call: .

cdr3_aa: CASSSQTLGRGRYIQYF
cdr3_nt: TGTGCCAGCAGTTCCCAAACACTGGGCAGGGGGCGTTACATTCAGTACTTC
v_call: TRBV28
clone_size: .
j_call: TRBJ2-4
d_call: TRBD1

cdr3_aa: CASSPSGQAAWGYTF
cdr3_nt: TGTGCCAGCAGCCCGTCCGGACAGGCGGCATGGGGCTACACCTTC
v_call: TRBV7-9
clone_size: .
j_call: TRBJ1-2
d_call: TRBD1

cdr3_aa: CASSPGSRGAYGYTF
cdr3_nt: TGCGCCAGCAGCCCGGGGTCCCGGGGGGCCTATGGCTACACCTTC
v_call: TRBV5-1
clone_size: .
j_call: TRBJ1-2
d_call: .

cdr3_aa: CASSLGQKETQYF
cdr3_nt: TGTGCCAGCAGTCTGGGACAGAAGGAGACCCAGTACTTC
v_call: TRBV12-3/TRBV12-4
clone_size: once
j_call: TRBJ2-5
d_call: TRBD1

cdr3_aa: CASQGARVSYNEQFF
cdr3_nt: TGTGCCTCACAGGGGGCGAGGGTTTCCTACAATGAGCAGTTCTTC
v_call: TRBV27
clone_size: .
j_call: TRBJ2-1
d_call: TRBD1

cdr3_aa: CASSLVGQGVEDGYTF
cdr3_nt: TGTGCCAGCAGCTTAGTGGGACAGGGCGTTGAAGATGGCTACACCTTC
v_call: TRBV11-2
clone_size: .
j_call: TRBJ1-2
d_call: TRBD1

cdr3_aa: CASSQDWDRGSYGYTF
cdr3_nt: TGCGCCAGCAGCCAAGATTGGGACAGGGGAAGCTATGGCTACACCTTC
v_call: TRBV4-1
clone_size: .
j_call: TRBJ1-2
d_call: TRBD1

cdr3_aa: CASSRGTGVSQPQHF
cdr3_nt: TGTGCCAGCAGTAGGGGGACAGGGGTGAGCCAGCCCCAGCATTTT
v_call: TRBV28
clone_size: .
j_call: TRBJ1-5
d_call: TRBD1

cdr3_aa: CASSQNNRGNIQYF
cdr3_nt: TGTGCCAGCAGCCAAAACAACAGGGGAAACATTCAGTACTTC
v_call: TRBV14
clone_size: .
j_call: TRBJ2-4
d_call: TRBD1

cdr3_aa: CAWSVNLAYEQYF
cdr3_nt: TGTGCCTGGAGTGTCAACTTAGCCTACGAGCAGTACTTC
v_call: TRBV30
clone_size: .
j_call: TRBJ2-7
d_call: .